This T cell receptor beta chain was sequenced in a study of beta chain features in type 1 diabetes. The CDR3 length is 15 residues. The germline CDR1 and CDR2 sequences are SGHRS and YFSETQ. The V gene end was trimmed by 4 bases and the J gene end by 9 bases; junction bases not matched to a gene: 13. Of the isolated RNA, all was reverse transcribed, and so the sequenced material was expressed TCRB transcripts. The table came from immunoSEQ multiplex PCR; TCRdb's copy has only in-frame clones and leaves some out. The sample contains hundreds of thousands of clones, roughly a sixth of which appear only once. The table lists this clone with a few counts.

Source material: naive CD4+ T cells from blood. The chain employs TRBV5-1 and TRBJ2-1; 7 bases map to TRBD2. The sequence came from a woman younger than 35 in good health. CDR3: CASSPPLGGSGEQFF. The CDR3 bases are TGCGCCAGCAGCCCCCCCCTGGGCGGGAGTGGTGAGCAGTTCTTC. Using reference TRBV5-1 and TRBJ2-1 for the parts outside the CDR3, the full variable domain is KAGVTQTPRYLIKTRGQQVTLSCSPISGHRSVSWYQQTPGQGLQFLFEYFSETQRNKGNFPGRFSGRQFSNSRSEMNVSTLELGDSALYLCASSPPLGGSGEQFFGPGTRLTVL.